The rows below give T cell receptor beta chains drawn from one sample of a study of Graves' ophthalmopathy and Graves' hyperthyroidism. MiXCR was run by TCRdb on the multiplex PCR reads, yielding one entry per CDR3 protein. The sample has 650,000 to 900,000 distinct CDR3 sequences; 35% to 50% are singletons. The specimen was peripheral blood. The receptors come from an adult man with Graves' ophthalmopathy. Each CDR3 is given without its conserved first and last residue. The order of the fields is CDR3 protein, V gene, clone size, J gene. Size is stated for part of the rows, as once, few or many counts, or as a class when the clone is expanded.

CDR3: ASSSGTGAVSYEQY
V: TRBV7-6
size: once
J: TRBJ2-7

CDR3: ASKRDRRGYSNQPQH
V: TRBV24-1
size: .
J: TRBJ1-5

CDR3: SVALGTYEQY
V: TRBV29-1
size: many
J: TRBJ2-7

CDR3: ASSQDEGGWDEKLF
V: TRBV25-1
size: .
J: TRBJ1-4

CDR3: ASSLAVGQGNYGYT
V: TRBV7-8
size: many
J: TRBJ1-2

CDR3: ASSSQRLGPYEQY
V: TRBV7-2
size: .
J: TRBJ2-7

CDR3: ASRMGQGEGNTIY
V: TRBV19
size: .
J: TRBJ1-3

CDR3: AIRPGQGDEKLF
V: TRBV10-3
size: once
J: TRBJ1-4

CDR3: ATSRPGGVYEQY
V: TRBV15
size: many
J: TRBJ2-7

CDR3: ASSVGGDNGYT
V: TRBV5-5
size: .
J: TRBJ1-2

CDR3: ATSGLPGTAYGYT
V: TRBV24-1
size: .
J: TRBJ1-2

CDR3: SARDRGQDNSPLH
V: TRBV20-1
size: .
J: TRBJ1-6

CDR3: ASSPGDRHSPPH
V: TRBV2
size: .
J: TRBJ1-6

CDR3: SARSGYEQY
V: TRBV20-1
size: .
J: TRBJ2-7

CDR3: ASSISAGSEKLF
V: TRBV19
size: few
J: TRBJ1-4

CDR3: ASSIEERSSNSPLH
V: TRBV19
size: many
J: TRBJ1-6

CDR3: SARQGEYEQY
V: TRBV20-1
size: .
J: TRBJ2-7